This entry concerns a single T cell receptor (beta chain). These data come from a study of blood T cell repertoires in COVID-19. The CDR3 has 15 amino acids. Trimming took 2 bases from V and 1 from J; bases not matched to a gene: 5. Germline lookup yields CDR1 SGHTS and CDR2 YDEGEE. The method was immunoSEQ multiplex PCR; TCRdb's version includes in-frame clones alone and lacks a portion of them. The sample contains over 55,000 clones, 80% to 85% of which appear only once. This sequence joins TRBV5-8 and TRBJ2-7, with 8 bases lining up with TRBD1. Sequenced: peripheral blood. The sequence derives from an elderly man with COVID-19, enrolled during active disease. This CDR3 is CASSFQGASSYEQYF. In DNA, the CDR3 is TGTGCCAGCAGCTTCCAGGGGGCATCTTCCTACGAGCAGTACTTC.